These 27 T cell receptor beta chains were all obtained from the same sample, sequenced in a study of cytomegalovirus exposure and HLA in healthy donors. Amplification used 60 Vbeta primers and 13 Jbeta primers. Profiled with immunoSEQ multiplex PCR; TCRdb holds only in-frame clones, not every one. The sample lists around 200,000 clones; under 80% were seen once. Sample: PBMCs. The receptors come from a man in his forties in good health and CMV-seronegative.

The chain has TRBV7-2 and TRBJ2-3, with TRBD2 matching over 8 bases. V was clipped by 5 bases and J by 9 bases; unmatched bases: 13. The CDR3 is made up of 15 amino acids. CDR1 is SGHTA and CDR2 is FQGNSA in the germline V gene. The CDR3 DNA reads as TGTGCCAGCAGCATAGATGGCGGGACTAGGCCCACGCAGTATTTT. It encodes CASSIDGGTRPTQYF.

The rearrangement joins TRBV5-1 to TRBJ1-2; TRBD1 matches at 7 bases. V trimming: 3 bases; J trimming: 0 bases; junction bases outside the gene matches: 2. The CDR3 length is 14 residues. Germline V gene data show CDR1 as SGHRS and CDR2 as YFSETQ. In nucleotides, the CDR3 is TGCGCCAGCAGCTCTCAGGGGGCTAACTATGGCTACACCTTC. This encodes CASSSQGANYGYTF.

This chain links TRBV19 with TRBJ2-5; D is perhaps TRBD2 (5 bases). V lost 3 bases, J lost 4 bases, and 9 bases lay in between. The CDR3 extends over 13 amino acids. Germline values: CDR1 LNHDA, CDR2 SQIVND (reference sequence). The CDR3: CASSMGRGETQYF. The DNA for the CDR3 is TGTGCCAGTAGTATGGGCCGGGGAGAGACCCAGTACTTC. Full variable domain (outside the CDR3, taken from reference TRBV19 and TRBJ2-5): DGGITQSPKYLFRKEGQNVTLSCEQNLNHDAMYWYRQDPGQGLRLIYYSQIVNDFQKGDIAEGYSVSREKKESFPLTVTSAQKNPTAFYLCASSMGRGETQYFGPGTRLLVL.

This chain joins TRBV5-1 and TRBJ1-1, with D possibly being TRBD1 (6 bases). CDR1 is SGHRS, CDR2 YFSETQ, per germline. The CDR3 length is 13 residues. The V end was cut by 0 bases, the J end by 4 bases, with 7 bases between. The CDR3 here is CASSLGQATEAFF. CDR3 in DNA: TGCGCCAGCAGCTTGGGACAGGCCACTGAAGCTTTCTTT. The variable domain in full, with the rest retrieved from reference TRBV5-1 and TRBJ1-1, is KAGVTQTPRYLIKTRGQQVTLSCSPISGHRSVSWYQQTPGQGLQFLFEYFSETQRNKGNFPGRFSGRQFSNSRSEMNVSTLELGDSALYLCASSLGQATEAFFGQGTRLTVV.

In its sample, this clone was seen a few times. V and J are TRBV6-5 and TRBJ1-2; D is unclear. Germline V gives CDR1 MNHEY, CDR2 SVGAGI. This CDR3 is 12 amino acids long. Deletions cut 5 bases from V and 3 bases from J, with 7 bases between. CDR3 DNA: TGTGCCAGCAGTCCCGGAGACTATGGCTACACCTTC. Its translation is CASSPGDYGYTF.

The V and J genes are TRBV5-1 and TRBJ2-7; 8 nucleotides match TRBD1. Trimming at V came to 7 bases and at J to 2 bases, leaving 5 bases not matched to a gene. The CDR3 has 13 amino acids. Germline assignment: CDR1 SGHRS and CDR2 YFSETQ. CDR3 sequence reads: CASAKTGAYEQYF. CDR3 in DNA: TGCGCCAGCGCCAAGACAGGGGCCTACGAGCAGTACTTC.

This clone was counted only a few times. The chain is built from TRBV2 and TRBJ2-5, with TRBD1 matching 8 bases. V lost 4 bases and J lost 1; bases outside the gene matches: 2. CDR1 and CDR2 from the germline V gene are SNHLY and FYNNEI. This CDR3 spans 14 amino acids. CDR3 protein: CASSGQGLQETQYF. CDR3 in DNA: TGTGCCAGCAGTGGACAGGGGCTCCAAGAGACCCAGTACTTC.

The rearrangement uses TRBV5-1 and TRBJ2-2; 15 positions agree with TRBD2. Unmatched junction bases numbered 5, after V lost 4 bases and J lost 7 bases. This CDR3 spans 16 amino acids. Germline loops: CDR1 SGHRS, CDR2 YFSETQ. The CDR3 loop is CASSLGLAGGHGELFF. DNA for the CDR3: TGCGCCAGCAGCCTCGGACTAGCGGGAGGGCACGGGGAGCTGTTTTTT.

This clone appeared a few times. The chain combines TRBV2 with TRBJ2-2; D possibly corresponds to TRBD2 (5 bases). The length of the CDR3 is 15 residues. Trimming pared 8 bases from V and 0 bases from J, leaving 13 bases between. Per germline, CDR1 SNHLY and CDR2 FYNNEI. The DNA of the CDR3 is TGTGCCAGCTGGGGTGGACTCGCGAACACCGGGGAGCTGTTTTTT. It encodes CASWGGLANTGELFF. Drawing the rest from reference TRBV2 and TRBJ2-2, the complete variable domain is EPEVTQTPSHQVTQMGQEVILRCVPISNHLYFYWYRQILGQKVEFLVSFYNNEISEKSEIFDDQFSVERPDGSNFTLKIRSTKLEDSAMYFCASWGGLANTGELFFGEGSRLTVL.

This clone was detected a few times. The same CDR3 arises from other DNA sequences in this sample as well. The chain is built from TRBV28 and TRBJ1-2, with unresolved D. The germline V and J ends were trimmed by 3 bases and 1 base, with 6 bases remaining between them. Looked up from germline, CDR1 is MDHEN and CDR2 is SYDVKM. The CDR3 loop spans 13 amino acids. The CDR3: CASSFSGNYGYTF. The CDR3, as DNA: TGTGCCAGCAGTTTTTCCGGTAACTATGGCTACACCTTC.

The chain couples TRBV20-1 to TRBJ2-1; the D gene is possibly TRBD1 (6 bases). The CDR3 covers 11 residues. Looked up from germline, CDR1 is DFQATT and CDR2 is SNEGSKA (reference sequence). Trimming shortened V by 5 bases and J by 8 bases, and 10 bases separated the two germline ends. The CDR3 coding sequence is TGCAGTGCTGCACAGGGAGATGAGCAGTTCTTC. Protein product: CSAAQGDEQFF.

The chain joins TRBV14 to TRBJ2-7; TRBD2 matches 13 bases. Trimming took 3 bases from V and 4 from J; bases not matched to a gene: 3. The germline CDR1 and CDR2 sequences are SGHDN and FVKESK. This CDR3 comprises 15 residues. The CDR3 DNA is TGTGCCAGCAGCCATACTAGCGGGGGGGTGTACGAGCAGTACTTC. Translated, it gives CASSHTSGGVYEQYF.

The rearrangement links TRBV2 to TRBJ1-2, with 9 nucleotides matching TRBD1. CDR3 length: 12 amino acids. V was clipped by 7 bases and J by 13 bases; unmatched bases: 10. Per germline, CDR1 SNHLY and CDR2 FYNNEI. This chain's CDR3 is CASTEDRGRCTF. CDR3 in DNA: TGTGCCAGCACCGAGGACAGGGGCCGCTGCACCTTC.

The chain employs TRBV29-1 and TRBJ1-1, with D tentatively TRBD1 (6 bases). Germline V gives CDR1 SQVTM, CDR2 ANQGSEA. The CDR3 totals 13 residues. V shed 7 bases and J shed 1 base, with 13 bases lying between them. The CDR3, as DNA: TGCAGCGCCAGGGCAGGGGCGAACACTGAAGCTTTCTTT. It yields the protein CSARAGANTEAFF. Complete variable domain (other parts from reference TRBV29-1 and TRBJ1-1): SAVISQKPSRDICQRGTSLTIQCQVDSQVTMMFWYRQQPGQSLTLIATANQGSEATYESGFVIDKFPISRPNLTFSTLTVSNMSPEDSSIYLCSARAGANTEAFFGQGTRLTVV.

V usage is TRBV19 and J usage is TRBJ1-5; no clear D gene. V was clipped by 0 bases and J by 12 bases, with 12 bases between them. The CDR3 covers 13 residues. Germline values: CDR1 LNHDA, CDR2 SQIVND (reference sequence). The CDR3 region has the DNA TGTGCCAGTAGTATAGAACCCGGGAAGCTCCAGCATTTT. Amino acids: CASSIEPGKLQHF. Variable domain in full (rest from reference TRBV19 and TRBJ1-5): DGGITQSPKYLFRKEGQNVTLSCEQNLNHDAMYWYRQDPGQGLRLIYYSQIVNDFQKGDIAEGYSVSREKKESFPLTVTSAQKNPTAFYLCASSIEPGKLQHFGDGTRLSIL.

The V call is TRBV7-2, the J call TRBJ2-7; TRBD1 matches at 7 bases. Germline-derived CDR1 and CDR2 are SGHTA and FQGNSA. The CDR3 is made up of 14 amino acids. J gave up 4 bases and V 1 base, and 4 bases lay outside the gene matches. In nucleotides, the CDR3 is TGTGCCAGCAGCTTAGACAGGGGAAGGTACGAGCAGTACTTC. It codes for CASSLDRGRYEQYF.

CDR3 sequence reads: CASSLPTRGSGYGYTF. The CDR3 DNA sequence: TGTGCCAGCAGCTTGCCCACCAGGGGATCCGGCTATGGCTACACCTTC. The rearrangement joins TRBV5-4 to TRBJ1-2; weak D call: TRBD1 (6 bases). V lost 1 base, J lost 4 bases, and 17 bases lay in between. There are 16 residues in the CDR3. The V gene's germline CDR1 is SGHNT and CDR2 YYREEE (reference sequence).

The CDR3 DNA sequence: TGTGCCTGGAGACCCCTAGATCGGAGGGCGGGGAGATTTAACACTGAAGCTTTCTTT. Its protein product is CAWRPLDRRAGRFNTEAFF. The chain employs TRBV30 and TRBJ1-1; D gene uncertain. From germline, CDR1 is GTSNPN and CDR2 SVGIG (reference sequence). The CDR3 has 19 residues. Trimming removed 3 bases from V and 2 bases from J, with 28 bases in between.

The chain has TRBV6-1 and TRBJ2-1; 11 bases match TRBD2. CDR1 is MNHNS, CDR2 SASEGT, per germline. Losses at the gene ends were 4 bases for V and 0 bases for J; bases not matched to a gene: 2. The CDR3 has 16 amino acids. The chain's CDR3 is CASSGLAGPSYNEQFF. DNA of the CDR3: TGTGCCAGCAGTGGACTAGCGGGACCCTCCTACAATGAGCAGTTCTTC.

This clone was detected a few times. The gene calls are TRBV13 and TRBJ1-2; D may be TRBD1 (5 bases). CDR3 length equals 16 residues. CDR1 is PRHDT, CDR2 FYEKMQ, per germline (reference sequence). Trimming pared 1 base from V and 1 base from J, leaving 13 bases between. DNA of the CDR3: TGTGCCAGCAGCTTAGAATGGACAAGCTTTAACTATGGCTACACCTTC. Its translation is CASSLEWTSFNYGYTF. Filled out from reference TRBV13 and TRBJ1-2, the complete variable domain reads AAGVIQSPRHLIKEKRETATLKCYPIPRHDTVYWYQQGPGQDPQFLISFYEKMQSDKGSIPDRFSAQQFSDYHSELNMSSLELGDSALYFCASSLEWTSFNYGYTFGSGTRLTVV.

The chain employs TRBV18 and TRBJ2-2; no reliable D call. Trimming left V 3 bases short and J 4 bases short, with 3 bases between. Germline V gives CDR1 KGHSH, CDR2 LQKENI. The CDR3 runs to 12 residues. The CDR3 protein is CASSPSTGELFF. In DNA, the CDR3 is TGTGCCAGCTCACCGAGCACCGGGGAGCTGTTTTTT. Drawing the rest from reference TRBV18 and TRBJ2-2, the complete variable domain is NAGVMQNPRHLVRRRGQEARLRCSPMKGHSHVYWYRQLPEEGLKFMVYLQKENIIDESGMPKERFSAEFPKEGPSILRIQQVVRGDSAAYFCASSPSTGELFFGEGSRLTVL.

The chain couples TRBV27 to TRBJ1-2, with 12 bases lining up with TRBD1. CDR1 and CDR2 (germline): MNHEY, SMNVEV (reference sequence). CDR3 length: 15 amino acids. Germline trimming cut 5 bases from V and 4 bases from J; bases unmatched to any gene: 5. CDR3 region: CASSTGQGAIYGYTF. CDR3 nucleotides: TGTGCCAGCAGTACGGGACAGGGGGCGATCTATGGCTACACCTTC.

The V and J genes are TRBV10-1 and TRBJ1-2; D is possibly TRBD1 (6 bases). V lost 2 bases, J lost 4 bases, and 20 bases lay in between. CDR3 length equals 17 residues. Looked up from germline, CDR1 is WNHNN and CDR2 is SYGVQD (reference sequence). The CDR3, as DNA: TGCGCCAGCAGTGAGGTCGCAGGGGCGCCATCCACCTATGGCTACACCTTC. Translating gives CASSEVAGAPSTYGYTF.

This chain connects TRBV5-1 to TRBJ2-7, with 11 positions matching TRBD1. Germline CDR1 reads SGHRS; CDR2 reads YFSETQ. This CDR3 has 16 residues. The ends lost 3 bases at V and 2 bases at J; junction bases unmatched: 7. In nucleotides, the CDR3 is TGCGCCAGCAGCTGGGGGCCGGGACAGGGGGCCTACGAGCAGTACTTC. Protein sequence: CASSWGPGQGAYEQYF. Drawing the rest from reference TRBV5-1 and TRBJ2-7, the complete variable domain is KAGVTQTPRYLIKTRGQQVTLSCSPISGHRSVSWYQQTPGQGLQFLFEYFSETQRNKGNFPGRFSGRQFSNSRSEMNVSTLELGDSALYLCASSWGPGQGAYEQYFGPGTRLTVT.

The chain couples TRBV11-2 to TRBJ2-2; D gene ambiguous. V lost 5 bases to trimming and J lost 8 bases, with 9 bases between them. From germline, CDR1 is SGHAT and CDR2 FQNNGV. CDR3 length: 12 residues. This CDR3 reads CASSAIGGELFF. The CDR3 DNA sequence: TGTGCCAGCAGCGCCATCGGGGGGGAGCTGTTTTTT.

J is TRBJ2-7 and V is TRBV11-2; 7 bases line up with TRBD1. This CDR3 comprises 15 residues. Trimming removed 1 base from V and 0 bases from J; junction bases left unmatched: 3. Per germline, CDR1 SGHAT and CDR2 FQNNGV. The CDR3 is CASSLVAGGSYEQYF. CDR3 DNA: TGTGCCAGCAGCTTAGTGGCAGGGGGCTCCTACGAGCAGTACTTC.

The chain has TRBV2 and TRBJ2-1; D gene uncertain. Germline V gives CDR1 SNHLY, CDR2 FYNNEI. CDR3 length: 11 amino acids. The V gene lost 7 bases and the J gene lost 3 bases, with 4 bases spanning the gap. The CDR3 reads CASTSYNEQFF. The CDR3 DNA follows: TGTGCCAGCACTAGCTACAATGAGCAGTTCTTC.